A single sample gave rise to the 32 T cell receptor beta chains below, sequenced in a study of long-term antiretroviral therapy in people with HIV. Investigators performed immunoSEQ version v3.0 at survey level. The table came from immunoSEQ multiplex PCR; TCRdb's copy has only in-frame clones and leaves some out. Among about 20,000 clones listed, approximately 80% were seen once. Sequences were derived from unsorted PBMCs, sampled 1.2 years after starting antiretroviral therapy. These receptors were obtained from a woman aged 40 to 55 with HIV.

V is TRBV28 and J is TRBJ1-5; D not certain. The V gene lost 3 bases and the J gene lost 4 bases, with 1 base spanning the gap. Germline CDR1 and CDR2: MDHEN and SYDVKM. The CDR3 spans 11 residues. In DNA form, the CDR3 reads TGTGCCAGCAGTTTGAATCAGCCCCAGCATTTT. Its translation is CASSLNQPQHF.

The chain carries TRBV5-1 and TRBJ1-5, with 7 bases matching TRBD1. Germline assignment: CDR1 SGHRS and CDR2 YFSETQ. The ends lost 4 bases at V and 5 bases at J; junction bases unmatched: 3. The CDR3 spans 13 residues. The CDR3 nucleotides read TGCGCCAGCAGCCGACAGGGTGATCAGCCCCAGCATTTT. Residues: CASSRQGDQPQHF.

This clone was found once. The J gene is TRBJ2-4, the V gene TRBV14, with TRBD2 as a possible D gene (5 bases). The CDR3 is made up of 14 amino acids. V was trimmed by 1 base and J by 6 bases, leaving 10 bases between them. Germline V gene data show CDR1 as SGHDN and CDR2 as FVKESK. DNA for the CDR3: TGTGCCAGCAGCCAAGCCTCTGCGGGAAACATTCAGTACTTC. The encoded protein is CASSQASAGNIQYF.

This chain links TRBV10-3 with TRBJ1-3; D not certain. Trimming removed 0 bases from V and 2 bases from J, with 8 bases in between. The germline CDR1 and CDR2 sequences are ENHRY and SYGVKD. The CDR3 extends over 15 amino acids. CDR3 sequence: CAISESVVAGNTIYF. CDR3 sequence (DNA): TGTGCCATCAGTGAGTCGGTGGTTGCTGGAAACACCATATATTTT.

Notes on this clone: Distinct nucleotide sequences in the sample also encode this CDR3. The chain has TRBV6-5 and TRBJ2-7; 8 bases are a match to TRBD2. CDR1 and CDR2 (germline): MNHEY, SVGAGI. This CDR3 is 15 amino acids long. Germline trimming cut 0 bases from V and 0 bases from J; bases unmatched to any gene: 1. CDR3 DNA sequence: TGTGCCAGCAGTTACTCGCTAGCGGGCTCCTACGAGCAGTACTTC. Amino acid sequence: CASSYSLAGSYEQYF.

V and J are TRBV4-1 and TRBJ2-2; D ambiguous. The ends were cut back, 0 bases at V and 7 bases at J, with 6 bases in the middle. The V gene's germline CDR1 is MGHRA and CDR2 YSYEKL. This CDR3 has 13 amino acids. CDR3 nucleotides: TGCGCCAGCAGCCAAGATTTGTTCGGGGAGCTGTTTTTT. The encoded protein is CASSQDLFGELFF.

This chain uses TRBV18 with TRBJ2-5; D is undetermined. The CDR3 totals 15 residues. V lost 6 bases, J lost 4 bases, and 18 bases lay in between. CDR1 and CDR2 from the germline V gene are KGHSH and LQKENI. The CDR3 DNA follows: TGTGCCAGCTCCCTCTCCGATCCTCTGGGAGAGACCCAGTACTTC. It translates to CASSLSDPLGETQYF.

This CDR3 reads CASSSQMMGYTF. In DNA, the CDR3 is TGTGCCAGCAGCTCGCAGATGATGGGCTACACCTTC. The chain is built from TRBV5-6 and TRBJ1-2; D is unclear. Germline V gene sequence: CDR1 SGHDT, CDR2 YYEEEE. The CDR3 has 12 residues. V lost 3 bases to trimming and J lost 8 bases, with 11 bases between them.

This clone was counted a few times. A junction boundary mismatches the germline segment, possibly from a read error. J is TRBJ1-4 and V is TRBV7-9; tentatively, D is TRBD1 (5 bases). CDR1 is SEHNR and CDR2 is FQNEAQ in the germline V gene (reference sequence). The CDR3 runs to 13 residues. The CDR3 DNA is TGTGCCAGCAGCCCGTATCCCGGGACGGTCCGTGTTTTT. Translating gives CASSPYPGTVRVF.

The chain joins TRBV6-5 to TRBJ2-3; D not resolved. The CDR3 has 14 residues. The V end was cut by 2 bases, the J end by 2 bases, with 8 bases between. Per the germline V gene, CDR1 is MNHEY and CDR2 is SVGAGI. The CDR3 nucleotides are TGTGCCAGCAGTTACCTAGGAAACACAGATACGCAGTATTTT. Translating it yields CASSYLGNTDTQYF.

V and J are TRBV18 and TRBJ2-7; D unresolved. CDR1 and CDR2 from the germline V gene are KGHSH and LQKENI. The CDR3 consists of 11 residues. V shed 2 bases and J shed 6 bases, with 5 bases lying between them. The CDR3 loop is CASSPTGEQYF. For the CDR3, the DNA is TGTGCCAGCTCACCAACGGGCGAGCAGTACTTC.

The CDR3 loop reads CASSLKRETYNEQFF. In nucleotides, the CDR3 is TGTGCCAGCAGCCTGAAGCGGGAGACCTACAATGAGCAGTTCTTC. The chain combines TRBV7-9 with TRBJ2-1; 8 bases map to TRBD2. The J segment lost 2 bases and the V segment lost 5 bases, leaving 5 bases of the junction unmatched. Germline V gene lookup returns CDR1 SEHNR and CDR2 FQNEAQ (reference sequence). The CDR3 loop spans 15 amino acids.

The CDR3 reads CASAPGRSGNQPQHF. The DNA for the CDR3 is TGTGCCAGCGCCCCTGGCAGGAGTGGCAATCAGCCCCAGCATTTT. This rearrangement joins TRBV19 to TRBJ1-5; no definite D call. CDR3 length equals 15 residues. Germline-derived CDR1 and CDR2 are LNHDA and SQIVND (reference sequence). V was trimmed by 9 bases and J by 2 bases, leaving 17 bases between them.

The rearrangement uses TRBV6-5 and TRBJ1-1, with 11 bases fitting TRBD1. The germline V gene encodes CDR1 MNHEY and CDR2 SVGAGI. The V segment lost 5 bases and the J segment 5 bases; nucleotides outside the gene matches: 4. This CDR3 comprises 14 residues. For the CDR3, the DNA is TGTGCCAGCAGTCCGGACAGGGGGCGGACTGAAGCTTTCTTT. It translates to CASSPDRGRTEAFF.

This clone was picked up a small number of times. The genes are TRBV19 and TRBJ2-1; D unresolved. V dropped 1 base and J dropped 4 bases, with 2 bases sitting between them. This CDR3 is built from 12 residues. Germline lookup yields CDR1 LNHDA and CDR2 SQIVND (reference sequence). The CDR3: CASSIGYNEQFF. The CDR3 DNA follows: TGTGCCAGTAGTATAGGGTACAATGAGCAGTTCTTC. Full variable domain (outside the CDR3, taken from reference TRBV19 and TRBJ2-1): DGGITQSPKYLFRKEGQNVTLSCEQNLNHDAMYWYRQDPGQGLRLIYYSQIVNDFQKGDIAEGYSVSREKKESFPLTVTSAQKNPTAFYLCASSIGYNEQFFGPGTRLTVL.

The rearrangement links TRBV19 to TRBJ2-1, with D perhaps TRBD1 (6 bases). Trimming took 3 bases from V and 6 from J, leaving 15 bases between them. This CDR3 has 15 residues. Germline assignment: CDR1 LNHDA and CDR2 SQIVND (reference sequence). The DNA of the CDR3 is TGTGCCAGTAGTATGGGGGCGTGGGGGACCAATGAGCAGTTCTTC. Its protein product is CASSMGAWGTNEQFF.

The chain couples TRBV6-1 to TRBJ2-1; TRBD1 or TRBD2 may be the D gene (5 bases each). Germline lookup yields CDR1 MNHNS and CDR2 SASEGT. Trimming removed 3 bases from V and 7 bases from J, with 10 bases in between. The CDR3 is made up of 13 amino acids. As DNA, the CDR3 is TGTGCCAGCAGTGACGGGACCTTAAATGAGCAGTTCTTC. Its translation is CASSDGTLNEQFF.

The chain recombines TRBV11-2 with TRBJ2-7; either TRBD1 or TRBD2 may fit D (5 bases each). V was clipped by 5 bases and J by 2 bases, with 22 bases between them. The CDR3 has 17 amino acids. Germline-derived CDR1 and CDR2 are SGHAT and FQNNGV. The CDR3 reads CASSLPPGRVLPYEQYF. Here the CDR3 DNA reads TGTGCCAGCAGCCTACCCCCGGGACGAGTTTTGCCCTACGAGCAGTACTTC.

V and J are TRBV11-2 and TRBJ2-2, with TRBD2 matching 13 bases. V was pared by 2 bases and J by 5 bases, with 5 bases of the junction left unmatched. The CDR3 is 17 amino acids. The germline CDR1 and CDR2 sequences are SGHAT and FQNNGV. CDR3 loop: CASSLTSGRARTGELFF. Here the CDR3 DNA reads TGTGCCAGCAGCTTAACTAGCGGGAGGGCCCGAACCGGGGAGCTGTTTTTT.

The rearrangement links TRBV6-5 to TRBJ2-3, with a tentative D call TRBD1 (5 bases). Trimming stripped 5 bases from V and 7 bases from J, with 10 bases between. Germline-derived CDR1 and CDR2 are MNHEY and SVGAGI. CDR3 length: 12 residues. The CDR3 region is CASSPDRNTQYF. Written as DNA, the CDR3 is TGTGCCAGCAGTCCAGACAGAAATACGCAGTATTTT.

V and J are TRBV4-1 and TRBJ2-2, with TRBD2 matching over 7 bases. V shed 5 bases, J shed 5 bases, and the junction held 5 bases outside the gene matches. The CDR3 is 14 amino acids. In germline, CDR1 is MGHRA, CDR2 YSYEKL. The CDR3 here is CASSFGEGTGELFF. The CDR3 DNA follows: TGCGCCAGCAGCTTCGGGGAGGGGACCGGGGAGCTGTTTTTT.

V is TRBV19 and J is TRBJ1-5, with 10 bases aligning to TRBD1. The germline V gene has CDR1 LNHDA and CDR2 SQIVND (reference sequence). CDR3 size: 14 residues. V was clipped by 8 bases and J by 6 bases; unmatched bases: 7. CDR3 residues: CASRETGGFQPQHF. DNA of the CDR3: TGTGCCAGTCGCGAGACAGGGGGCTTTCAGCCCCAGCATTTT.

V is TRBV28 and J is TRBJ2-1; 16 bases line up with TRBD2. Germline lookup yields CDR1 MDHEN and CDR2 SYDVKM. CDR3 size: 18 residues. V was pared by 5 bases and J by 2 bases, with 6 bases of the junction left unmatched. CDR3 protein: CASSPGLAGGSAYNEQFF. CDR3 in DNA: TGTGCCAGCAGTCCGGGACTAGCGGGAGGGTCCGCCTACAATGAGCAGTTCTTC.

The chain uses TRBV27 and TRBJ2-6; tentatively, D is TRBD1 (5 bases). The length of the CDR3 is 18 residues. The germline V and J ends were trimmed by 6 bases and 2 bases, with 20 bases remaining between them. Germline CDR1 is MNHEY and CDR2 is SMNVEV (reference sequence). This CDR3 is CASSSTGHMIAGANVLTF. The CDR3 nucleotides are TGTGCCAGCAGCTCTACAGGTCATATGATAGCTGGGGCCAACGTCCTGACTTTC.

The gene calls are TRBV7-3 and TRBJ2-5, with 11 bases aligning to TRBD2. The CDR3 totals 17 residues. V was pared by 4 bases and J by 1 base, with 8 bases of the junction left unmatched. In germline, CDR1 is SGHTA, CDR2 FQGTGA. CDR3 in amino acids: CASSSPGLADSQETQYF. CDR3 nucleotides: TGTGCCAGCAGCTCTCCGGGACTAGCGGATTCCCAAGAGACCCAGTACTTC.

This clone was observed once. V usage is TRBV25-1 and J usage is TRBJ2-3; no clear D. The CDR3 contains 14 residues. The germline V gene encodes CDR1 MGHDK and CDR2 SYGVNS. V shed 4 bases and J shed 0 bases, with 8 bases lying between them. The CDR3 DNA reads as TGTGCCAGCAGTGGTACACTGAGCACAGATACGCAGTATTTT. Its protein is CASSGTLSTDTQYF.

The V gene is TRBV6-7, the J gene TRBJ2-2, with D possibly being TRBD2 (5 bases). TRBV6-7 is identified as an open reading frame with a role that is uncertain. The germline V and J ends were trimmed by 10 bases and 5 bases, with 14 bases remaining between them. The CDR3 is 13 residues long. CDR3 loop: CAIRTGLTGELFF. CDR3 sequence (DNA): TGTGCCATACGGACTGGGCTGACCGGGGAGCTGTTTTTT.

The rearrangement uses TRBV29-1 and TRBJ2-6, with D unclear. The germline CDR1 and CDR2 sequences are SQVTM and ANQGSEA. V dropped 5 bases and J dropped 1 base, with 12 bases sitting between them. The CDR3 consists of 15 residues. CDR3 protein: CSVSSGGSGANVLTF. Here the CDR3 DNA reads TGCAGCGTTTCCTCCGGCGGATCTGGGGCCAACGTCCTGACTTTC.

The CDR3 protein is CASRTDRESSYTF. As DNA, the CDR3 is TGTGCCAGTAGAACGGACAGGGAGTCTAGCTACACCTTC. The chain has TRBV19 and TRBJ1-2; 8 bases are shared with TRBD1. Germline trimming cut 6 bases from V and 9 bases from J; bases unmatched to any gene: 9. The CDR3 totals 13 residues. Looked up from germline, CDR1 is LNHDA and CDR2 is SQIVND (reference sequence).

The chain joins TRBV4-1 to TRBJ1-5; perhaps TRBD1 as D (5 bases). The CDR3 extends over 15 amino acids. The V end lost 0 bases, the J end lost 7 bases, and 13 bases lay between the germline ends. Germline CDR1 and CDR2: MGHRA and YSYEKL. CDR3 sequence: CASSQEGRDGQPQHF. CDR3 DNA: TGCGCCAGCAGCCAAGAGGGACGGGACGGGCAGCCCCAGCATTTT.

The V and J genes are TRBV5-1 and TRBJ2-5, with D possibly being TRBD1 or TRBD2 (5 bases each). The germline CDR1 and CDR2 sequences are SGHRS and YFSETQ. V shed 4 bases and J shed 0 bases, with 13 bases lying between them. CDR3 length: 15 residues. The CDR3 DNA reads as TGCGCCAGCAGCCCCCCGGGACCCAACCAAGAGACCCAGTACTTC. Translation: CASSPPGPNQETQYF.

The chain uses TRBV7-9 and TRBJ2-7; TRBD2 matches at 8 bases. Unmatched junction bases numbered 19, after V lost 7 bases and J lost 8 bases. CDR3 length equals 16 residues. The germline CDR1 and CDR2 sequences are SEHNR and FQNEAQ (reference sequence). The CDR3 region is CASTTGVAGNLAKQYF. The CDR3 nucleotides read TGTGCCAGCACCACTGGGGTAGCGGGAAACCTCGCCAAGCAGTACTTC.